These T cell receptor beta chains were read from a single sample in a study of early T cells in non-severe SARS-CoV-2 infection. From the 5' RACE reads, TCRdb called clonotypes with MiXCR, one entry per CDR3 protein. This sample has about 83,000 distinct CDR3 sequences; over 12% occur once, and the top ten carry under 4%. Source material: whole blood. All receptors come from an adult who was a healthcare worker with PCR-confirmed SARS-CoV-2 infection or an uninfected control (not recorded which). The CDR3 runs from the conserved cysteine through the conserved F or W. A D gene is named only where the DNA matches it firmly. Clone size is given for some rows only: seen once, a few or many times, or a class if the clone is expanded.

cdr3_nt	cdr3_aa	j_call	clone_size	v_call	d_call
TGTGCCAGTAGTCTACTGGAGGGAGATACGCAGTATTTT	CASSLLEGDTQYF	TRBJ2-3	NA	TRBV19	NA
TGTGCCAGTAGTGTGACAGGTGACTACGAGCAGTACTTC	CASSVTGDYEQYF	TRBJ2-7	NA	TRBV19	NA
TGCAGCGGCGTTAGAGGGTACAATGAGCAGTTCTTC	CSGVRGYNEQFF	TRBJ2-1	NA	TRBV29-1	NA
TGTGCCAGCAGCAAGCTTCGGACTAGCGGGAGAATCGGGTCCAAAAACATTCAGTACTTC	CASSKLRTSGRIGSKNIQYF	TRBJ2-4	NA	TRBV21-1	NA
TGTGCCAGTAGCCGGATCTCTAGCACAGATACGCAGTATTTT	CASSRISSTDTQYF	TRBJ2-3	many	TRBV19	NA
TGCAGCGTGGACCGAAGGAACACCGGGGAGCTGTTTTTT	CSVDRRNTGELFF	TRBJ2-2	few	TRBV29-1	NA
TGTGCCAGCAGCTTGACTAGTCTTCGTCGAGAGACCCAGTACTTC	CASSLTSLRRETQYF	TRBJ2-5	many	TRBV7-9	NA
TGTGCCAGCAGCTTACTAGCGGGGGCTGGCGAGACCCAGTACTTC	CASSLLAGAGETQYF	TRBJ2-5	few	TRBV7-2	TRBD2
TGTGCCAGCAGTTTATTTACTAGCGGGAGCCCCGGGGAGACCCAGTACTTC	CASSLFTSGSPGETQYF	TRBJ2-5	NA	TRBV28	TRBD2
TGCAGCGCCGAGGGGTCGTTCACAGATACGCAGTATTTT	CSAEGSFTDTQYF	TRBJ2-3	NA	TRBV29-1	NA
TGTGCCAGCAGCGGACTAGCGGGGGGCTCCTACGAGCAGTACTTC	CASSGLAGGSYEQYF	TRBJ2-7	NA	TRBV6-1	TRBD2
TGTGCCACCACGAGCGGTTCCTACAATGAGCAGTTCTTC	CATTSGSYNEQFF	TRBJ2-1	many	TRBV19	NA
TGTGCCAGCAGTCGTGACAGGGGGCGATACGAGCAGTACTTC	CASSRDRGRYEQYF	TRBJ2-7	few	TRBV2	TRBD1
TGCAGTGCTAGCCAACTGGGACAGGCCTATAATTCACCCCTCCACTTT	CSASQLGQAYNSPLHF	TRBJ1-6	NA	TRBV20-1	TRBD1
TGTGCCAGCAGTTTATTAACGGGGACAGGAACGTACACCTTC	CASSLLTGTGTYTF	TRBJ1-2	many	TRBV28	TRBD1
TGTGCCAGCAGAGCGGATTATGGAACTAGCGGGAGAGCCCACTTC	CASRADYGTSGRAHF	TRBJ2-1	many	TRBV2	TRBD2
TGCAGCGTTGACCCAGGACTAGCGGGGGCTTACTTT	CSVDPGLAGAYF	TRBJ2-3	NA	TRBV29-1	TRBD2
TGTGCCAGCAGCCACCAGGGGGCGAGTGAGCAGTTCTTC	CASSHQGASEQFF	TRBJ2-1	NA	TRBV7-3	TRBD1
TGTGCCAGCAGTTTGGTCTCCTGGGCATCTGGAAACACCATATATTTT	CASSLVSWASGNTIYF	TRBJ1-3	few	TRBV12-3/TRBV12-4	NA
TGTGCCAGCAGCACTAGAGCGAGGGGGTCGAACACCGGGGAGCTGTTTTTT	CASSTRARGSNTGELFF	TRBJ2-2	many	TRBV11-2	NA
TGCAGTGTCCTGAGCACTGAGCAGTTCTTC	CSVLSTEQFF	TRBJ2-1	NA	TRBV20-1	NA
TGTGCCAGCAGCTTAAAGGACAGGGAGGTTTTCTTT	CASSLKDREVFF	TRBJ1-1	many	TRBV7-9	TRBD1
TGTGCCAGCAGCTCCCTCCAGGGCCACTCTGGAAACACCATATATTTT	CASSSLQGHSGNTIYF	TRBJ1-3	many	TRBV7-9	NA
TGTGCCAGCATCGGGACTAGCGGGAGGCGGGAGCTGTTTTTT	CASIGTSGRRELFF	TRBJ2-2	many	TRBV6-1	TRBD2
TGCGCCAGCAGCCAAGATCGGGGACTTCCACAAGAGACCCAGTACTTC	CASSQDRGLPQETQYF	TRBJ2-5	NA	TRBV4-1	NA
TGCAGCGTTGATGGGTCTAGCGGGAGCTCCTACGAGCAGTACTTC	CSVDGSSGSSYEQYF	TRBJ2-7	many	TRBV29-1	TRBD2
TGTGCCAGCAGCCGGGGGGGAGGGAAGACAGATACGCAGTATTTT	CASSRGGGKTDTQYF	TRBJ2-3	NA	TRBV7-8	TRBD2
TGTGCCAGCAGCTTGGGCGGTTTTGGCGACGGCACCCAGCCCCAGCATTTT	CASSLGGFGDGTQPQHF	TRBJ1-5	NA	TRBV5-6	NA
TGCAGCGTTGAAGCCCGACTCGCAGATACGCAGTATTTT	CSVEARLADTQYF	TRBJ2-3	NA	TRBV29-1	NA
TGTGCCAGCAACCGACAGGGGCTGAACACTGAAGCTTTCTTT	CASNRQGLNTEAFF	TRBJ1-1	few	TRBV27	TRBD1
TGTGCCAGCAGTAACCCGACGGGGGCTAACTATGGCTACACCTTC	CASSNPTGANYGYTF	TRBJ1-2	many	TRBV12-3/TRBV12-4	NA
TGTGCCAGCAGCCAAGATGCCGGGACTAGCGGAAGGAGGGCCTCCTACGAGCAGTACTTC	CASSQDAGTSGRRASYEQYF	TRBJ2-7	NA	TRBV4-2	TRBD2
TGTGCCACCTCAGGGGGGACAGGGAACACCGGGGAGCTGTTTTTT	CATSGGTGNTGELFF	TRBJ2-2	many	TRBV19	TRBD1
TGTGCCAGCAGCTTTGCACTAGCGGTCACAGATACGCAGTATTTT	CASSFALAVTDTQYF	TRBJ2-3	NA	TRBV7-2	TRBD2
TGCAGTGCTTTATACCCGGACCCCAGGGCGGGTCATACGGAGACCCAGTACTTC	CSALYPDPRAGHTETQYF	TRBJ2-5	NA	TRBV20-1	NA
TGTGCCAGCAGCTTGCCGATGGATGCTGAGCAGTTCTTC	CASSLPMDAEQFF	TRBJ2-1	many	TRBV11-3	NA
TGTGCCAGCAGCTTGGCTGGGACAGAAGAAGCTTTCTTT	CASSLAGTEEAFF	TRBJ1-1	many	TRBV5-6	TRBD1
TGCGCCAGCAGCCCTGGACAGGCCGGGGTAGCCAAAAACATTCAGTACTTC	CASSPGQAGVAKNIQYF	TRBJ2-4	many	TRBV5-1	TRBD1
TGTGCCAGCAGTCCAGAGCACACTGAAGCTTTCTTT	CASSPEHTEAFF	TRBJ1-1	NA	TRBV2	NA
TGTGCCAGCAGCCGCGACAGGGCCTCAGATACGCAGTATTTT	CASSRDRASDTQYF	TRBJ2-3	few	TRBV7-2	TRBD1
TGTGCTAGCAGCTTAAGGGCGTCTAGCACAGATACGCAGTATTTT	CASSLRASSTDTQYF	TRBJ2-3	NA	TRBV7-7	NA
TGTGCCAGCGCACCCGGGACAGTAGAAGGCTACACCTTC	CASAPGTVEGYTF	TRBJ1-2	NA	TRBV12-3/TRBV12-4	TRBD1